Below are 14 T cell receptor beta chains sequenced from a single sample in a study of blood T cell repertoires in COVID-19 (dated by TCRdb to about 2020). The library was produced with the immunoSEQ multiplex PCR assay. This is the immuneACCESS table as TCRdb keeps it, with only in-frame sequences that have V and J called. A part of the clones is gone; compared with another copy, unresolved V genes explain less than half, and the rest is unexplained. This sample has under 300,000 clones in its table, and about four fifths of those were observed once. The ten most abundant clones make up more than 1.2% of the sample. Sequencing was done on a sample of peripheral blood. All receptors come from a human donor with COVID-19, enrolled during active disease. The donor label of this sample is uncertain.

This clone has only one observation. The chain uses TRBV5-1 and TRBJ1-1, with D uncertain. CDR1 and CDR2 (germline): SGHRS, YFSETQ. The CDR3 is made up of 11 amino acids. The V end lost 7 bases, the J end lost 4 bases, and 8 bases lay between the germline ends. The CDR3 DNA sequence: TGCGCCAGCCGCTCGGGCACTGAAGCTTTCTTT. This encodes CASRSGTEAFF.

This chain connects TRBV6-1 to TRBJ2-7; 10 bases are a match to TRBD2. Germline V gives CDR1 MNHNS, CDR2 SASEGT. This CDR3 region has 15 residues. V trimming: 1 base; J trimming: 3 bases; junction bases outside the gene matches: 3. The CDR3, as DNA: TGTGCCAGCAGTGAAGGTCTAGCGGGGGTCTACGAGCAGTACTTC. Protein: CASSEGLAGVYEQYF.

This clone was detected once. The V and J genes are TRBV28 and TRBJ1-6; no clear D gene. Germline assignment: CDR1 MDHEN and CDR2 SYDVKM. The CDR3 runs 15 residues. Trimming left V 3 bases short and J 0 bases short, with 6 bases between. The CDR3 DNA sequence: TGTGCCAGCAGTTTTAGGAGCTCCTATAATTCACCCCTCCACTTT. Amino acids: CASSFRSSYNSPLHF. The whole variable domain, remainder taken from reference TRBV28 and TRBJ1-6, is DVKVTQSSRYLVKRTGEKVFLECVQDMDHENMFWYRQDPGLGLRLIYFSYDVKMKEKGDIPEGYSVSREKKERFSLILESASTNQTSMYLCASSFRSSYNSPLHFGNGTRLTVT.

The chain has TRBV9 and TRBJ1-2; D unclear. The ends were cut back, 3 bases at V and 7 bases at J, with 13 bases in the middle. The CDR3 sequence is 13 residues long. The germline gives CDR1 SGDLS, CDR2 YYNGEE. The CDR3 sequence is CASSDGLASGYTF. The CDR3 coding sequence is TGTGCCAGCAGCGATGGGCTAGCTAGTGGCTACACCTTC.

The chain couples TRBV6-2 or TRBV6-3 to TRBJ2-7, with 9 bases fitting TRBD1. The CDR3 covers 15 residues. Germline V gene lookup returns CDR1 MNHEY and CDR2 SVGEGT. Trimming cost V 5 bases and J 2 bases; bases outside gene matches: 7. CDR3 amino acids: CASSRDRDVTYEQYF. CDR3 sequence (DNA): TGTGCCAGCAGTCGGGACAGGGACGTTACCTACGAGCAGTACTTC.

This clone was seen only once. The chain combines TRBV3-1 (or the pseudogene TRBV3-2) with TRBJ2-7, with a weak D call TRBD1 (6 bases). CDR1 and CDR2 from the germline V gene are LGHDT and YNNKEL (reference sequence). The V end lost 4 bases, the J end lost 9 bases, and 16 bases lay between the germline ends. The CDR3 sequence is 13 residues long. The CDR3 DNA reads as TGTGCCAGCAGCCCCGGGACACCGACTGGGCAGTACTTC. Translated: CASSPGTPTGQYF.

The chain joins TRBV30 to TRBJ2-5, with 7 bases that match TRBD1. Germline V lookup: CDR1 GTSNPN, CDR2 SVGIG (reference sequence). The CDR3 contains 12 residues. V dropped 7 bases and J dropped 7; count of bases not matched to a gene: 9. The CDR3 is CASGQALRTQYF. The CDR3 DNA follows: TGTGCCTCCGGACAGGCGTTACGGACCCAGTACTTC.

V and J are TRBV6-2 or TRBV6-3 and TRBJ2-1; 7 positions match TRBD2. Per the germline V gene, CDR1 is MNHEY and CDR2 is SVGEGT. There are 14 residues in the CDR3. Trimming cost V 4 bases and J 6 bases; bases outside gene matches: 6. The CDR3 nucleotides read TGTGCCAGCAGTTGGGCGGGAGAAGCCAATGAGCAGTTCTTC. Its translation is CASSWAGEANEQFF.

The chain couples TRBV5-1 to TRBJ2-5, with a possible D match to TRBD2 (6 bases). The CDR3 length is 15 residues. V was clipped by 0 bases and J by 2 bases, with 11 bases between them. From germline, CDR1 is SGHRS and CDR2 YFSETQ. The CDR3 here is CASSLAGVPQETQYF. The CDR3 DNA reads TGCGCCAGCAGCTTGGCGGGGGTCCCGCAAGAGACCCAGTACTTC.

The chain has TRBV5-1 and TRBJ1-1; the D gene is possibly TRBD1 (6 bases). Per the germline V gene, CDR1 is SGHRS and CDR2 is YFSETQ. This CDR3 contains 15 residues. Trimming stripped 1 base from V and 4 bases from J, with 14 bases between. In DNA, the CDR3 is TGCGCCAGCAGCTTGCCGTTCTCCAGGGGCACTGAAGCTTTCTTT. Translated: CASSLPFSRGTEAFF.

V gene TRBV3-1 (or the pseudogene TRBV3-2) combines with J gene TRBJ2-1; TRBD2 matches 13 bases. Germline CDR1 and CDR2: LGHDT and YNNKEL (reference sequence). The CDR3 spans 17 residues. J gave up 7 bases and V 1 base, and 7 bases lay outside the gene matches. The CDR3 spells CASSQAPRTSGRNEQFF. The CDR3, as DNA: TGTGCCAGCAGCCAAGCCCCTCGGACTAGCGGGAGAAATGAGCAGTTCTTC.

This chain joins TRBV4-2 and TRBJ2-3; D is undetermined. The V and J ends lost 0 bases and 6 bases respectively, with 10 bases between them. The CDR3 is 14 amino acids. Germline values: CDR1 LGHNA, CDR2 YNFKEQ. The CDR3 loop is CASSQEAAWDTQYF. CDR3 bases: TGTGCCAGCAGCCAAGAGGCGGCGTGGGATACGCAGTATTTT.

Regarding this clone: Other nucleotide sequences from this sample produce the same CDR3. The V call is TRBV15, the J call TRBJ2-5; 10 bases are shared with TRBD1. Germline CDR1 reads LNHNV; CDR2 reads YYDKDF (reference sequence). V trimming: 9 bases; J trimming: 2 bases; junction bases outside the gene matches: 6. This CDR3 contains 14 residues. CDR3 residues: CATSRDRGQETQYF. The DNA for the CDR3 is TGTGCCACTTCCCGGGACAGGGGACAAGAGACCCAGTACTTC.

The genes are TRBV19 and TRBJ2-5; TRBD2 is a possible D gene (6 bases). Per germline, CDR1 LNHDA and CDR2 SQIVND (reference sequence). Trimming took 3 bases from V and 2 from J, leaving 10 bases between them. The CDR3 totals 14 residues. The CDR3: CASSMPGLQETQYF. CDR3 coding DNA: TGTGCCAGTAGTATGCCGGGACTGCAAGAGACCCAGTACTTC.